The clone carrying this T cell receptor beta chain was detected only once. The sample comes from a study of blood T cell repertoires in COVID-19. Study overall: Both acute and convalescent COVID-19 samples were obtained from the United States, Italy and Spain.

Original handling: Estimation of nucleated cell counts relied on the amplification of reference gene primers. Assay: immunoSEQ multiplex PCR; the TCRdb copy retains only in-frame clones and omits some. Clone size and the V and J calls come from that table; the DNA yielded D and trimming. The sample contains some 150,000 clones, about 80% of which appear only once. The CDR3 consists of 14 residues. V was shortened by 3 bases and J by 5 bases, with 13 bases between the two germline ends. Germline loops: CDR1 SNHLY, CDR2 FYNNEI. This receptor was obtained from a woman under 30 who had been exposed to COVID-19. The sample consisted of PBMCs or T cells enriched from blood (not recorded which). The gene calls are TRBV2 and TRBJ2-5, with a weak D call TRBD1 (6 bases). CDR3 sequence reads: CASSEGAWEETQYF. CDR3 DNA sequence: TGTGCCAGCAGTGAGGGGGCTTGGGAGGAGACCCAGTACTTC.